A selection of T cell receptor beta chains follows, all from one sample in a study of identical twins. TCRdb recomputed calls from the 5' RACE reads with MiXCR, one row per CDR3 protein. The table lists 500,000 to 700,000 distinct CDR3 sequences, just over 7% of them singletons. These sequences were also reported in another study, on yellow fever vaccine responses in identical twins.

Source material: PBMCs. The receptors here all came from a woman between 18 and 29 years old in good health. CDR3s include the opening cysteine and the closing phenylalanine or tryptophan. The order of the fields is V gene, clone size, D gene, J gene, CDR3 DNA, CDR3 protein. A D gene is named only where the DNA matches it firmly. Clone size is not always given. Where it is, it says once, few, many or a class for expanded clones.

>TRBV6-1|many|.|TRBJ1-1
TGTGCCAGCAGTCTGAGTGGCAGCGTGAACACTGAAGCTTTCTTT
CASSLSGSVNTEAFF
>TRBV27|many|.|TRBJ2-2
TGTGCCAGCAGTTTAAGGGGGGGGAGGCTGTTTTTT
CASSLRGGRLFF
>TRBV9|many|.|TRBJ2-3
TGTGCCAGCAGCGAAGGAGGGGGGGTGCCACATACGCAGTATTTT
CASSEGGGVPHTQYF
>TRBV29-1|few|.|TRBJ1-1
TGCAGTGGTGGGTTCCAGTTTGCGAACACTGAAGCTTTCTTT
CSGGFQFANTEAFF
>TRBV5-5|few|TRBD1|TRBJ2-2
TGTGCCAGCAGCCTGGGACAGGGCGTCTACACCGGGGAGCTGTTTTTT
CASSLGQGVYTGELFF
>TRBV10-3|many|TRBD1|TRBJ2-5
TGTGCCATCAGTGAGGCGACAGGGATGGAGACCCAGTACTTC
CAISEATGMETQYF
>TRBV5-1|.|.|TRBJ1-1
TGCGCCAGCAGCTTGGAGTGGGGGTCCGGAAGGAACACTGAAGCTTTCTTT
CASSLEWGSGRNTEAFF
>TRBV20-1|.|.|TRBJ2-2
TGCAGTGCTAGATGGACCCCGATTGTAGGGTCGACCGGGGAGCTGTTTTTT
CSARWTPIVGSTGELFF
>TRBV4-1|.|.|TRBJ1-4
TGCGCCAGCAGCCAAATGGGACGGCTTAATGAAAAACTGTTTTTT
CASSQMGRLNEKLFF
>TRBV7-2|few|.|TRBJ2-5
TGTGCCAGCAGCTTACGATACGTGGGCGGTGGCAGGGAGACCCAGTACTTC
CASSLRYVGGGRETQYF
>TRBV12-3/TRBV12-4|many|.|TRBJ2-1
TGTGCCAGCAGACCCTACTCCTACAATGAGCAGTTCTTC
CASRPYSYNEQFF
>TRBV7-3|few|TRBD2|TRBJ2-1
TGTGCCAGCAGCTTAACGAGGGCGAATAGCGGGAGAAGCGATGAGCAGTTCTTC
CASSLTRANSGRSDEQFF
>TRBV20-1|many|.|TRBJ2-2
TGCAGTGCTATAGGGAGTCGAACCGGGGAGCTGTTTTTT
CSAIGSRTGELFF
>TRBV28|few|.|TRBJ2-1
TGTGCCAGCAGTGGGGGGATTGAGCAGTTCTTC
CASSGGIEQFF
>TRBV9|once|.|TRBJ1-3
TGTGCCAGCAGCCCGCCCAACCGGGACATTAAAGACACCATATATTTT
CASSPPNRDIKDTIYF
>TRBV5-1|few|.|TRBJ2-1
TGCGCCAGCAGCCCAGGGACTCAGATCCATGAGCAGTTCTTC
CASSPGTQIHEQFF
>TRBV5-1|many|.|TRBJ2-7
TGCGCCAGCAGCTTGAGTACTTCCGGCACAGACTACTACGAGCAGTACTTC
CASSLSTSGTDYYEQYF
>TRBV10-3|.|.|TRBJ1-3
TGTGCCACTGAGGACGGCAACTCTGGAAACACCATATATTTT
CATEDGNSGNTIYF
>TRBV20-1|many|.|TRBJ2-1
TGCAGTGCTAGAGATTGGGTCTCTTACAATGAGCAGTTCTTC
CSARDWVSYNEQFF
>TRBV24-1|few|.|TRBJ2-1
TGTGCCACCAGTGATCGACTTTGGGATGAGCAGTTCTTC
CATSDRLWDEQFF
>TRBV5-1|.|.|TRBJ2-5
TGCGCCAGCAGCCCACTAGGGGAATGGGGGCAAGAGACCCAGTACTTC
CASSPLGEWGQETQYF
>TRBV29-1|many|TRBD1|TRBJ1-1
TGCAGCGTTGAACGGGACAGCCAAGCTTTCTTT
CSVERDSQAFF
>TRBV3-1|.|TRBD2|TRBJ2-1
TGTGCCAGCAGCCAAGAGTGGACTAGCGGGAGTTCGGGCAATGAGCAGTTCTTC
CASSQEWTSGSSGNEQFF
>TRBV28|many|.|TRBJ1-1
TGTGCCAGCAGTTTACTGAAAACCGGGACACAAAATTGGCGCACTGAAGCTTTCTTT
CASSLLKTGTQNWRTEAFF
>TRBV15|.|TRBD1|TRBJ2-6
TGTGCCACCAGTCCGGGACAGAGCCTCTCTGGGGCCAACGTCCTGACTTTC
CATSPGQSLSGANVLTF
>TRBV5-1|.|TRBD2|TRBJ2-1
TGCGCCAGCAGCTTGGCCCCGGGACTAGCGATGGGGGAGCAGTTCTTC
CASSLAPGLAMGEQFF
>TRBV3-1|few|TRBD2|TRBJ2-1
TGTGCCAGCAGCCTCAGTAGCGGGAGAGACTTTCACAATGAGCAGTTCTTC
CASSLSSGRDFHNEQFF
>TRBV28|.|.|TRBJ2-6
TGTGCCAGCAGTACCCAACAAGCATCGTCTGGGGCCAACGTCCTGACTTTC
CASSTQQASSGANVLTF
>TRBV12-3/TRBV12-4|many|.|TRBJ2-3
TGTGCCAGCACTTGGTTACAGGGAACAGATACGCAGTATTTT
CASTWLQGTDTQYF
>TRBV12-3/TRBV12-4|many|.|TRBJ2-5
TGTGCCAGCAGTGCTGGTCAGATGGCCCAGTACTTC
CASSAGQMAQYF
>TRBV4-1|many|.|TRBJ2-3
TGCGCCAGCAGCCCGTCCGCGGCGGAGACAATACGTTTAGATACGCAGTATTTT
CASSPSAAETIRLDTQYF
>TRBV24-1|few|.|TRBJ2-7
TGTGCCACCAGCAGTGAAAGCGGCGAGCAGTACTTC
CATSSESGEQYF
>TRBV6-5|.|.|TRBJ2-1
TGTGCCAGCAGTTACTCAACCATCTACCATGAGCAGTTCTTC
CASSYSTIYHEQFF
>TRBV14|many|.|TRBJ2-3
TGTGCCAGCAGCCAAGATCTGGGGGCCGGCACAGATACGCAGTATTTT
CASSQDLGAGTDTQYF
>TRBV4-1|few|.|TRBJ2-7
TGCGCCAGCAGCCAACAGAAGGAGAGCTCCTACGAGCAGTACTTC
CASSQQKESSYEQYF
>TRBV6-1|many|TRBD1|TRBJ1-1
TGTGCCAGCAGTGTGGACAGGTACAGAGCTTTTGTCTTT
CASSVDRYRAFVF
>TRBV11-2|.|TRBD1|TRBJ2-2
TGTGCCAGCACCTGGGACAGGGAAAACACCGGGGAGCTGTTTTTT
CASTWDRENTGELFF
>TRBV28|few|.|TRBJ2-2
TGTGCCAGCATTCTAAGTGGGGGGCCGAACACCGGGGAGCTGTTTTTT
CASILSGGPNTGELFF
>TRBV12-3/TRBV12-4|many|.|TRBJ2-3
TGTGCCAGCAGTTTAGAGGTCAGGGGAGATACGCAGTATTTT
CASSLEVRGDTQYF
>TRBV28|.|.|TRBJ2-5
TGTGCCAGCAGAGGACGGACTCAAGAGACCCAGTACTTC
CASRGRTQETQYF
>TRBV12-3/TRBV12-4|few|TRBD1|TRBJ1-5
TGTGCCAGCAGAAAAGGGACAGTAAATCAGCCCCAGCATTTT
CASRKGTVNQPQHF
>TRBV20-1|.|TRBD2|TRBJ2-1
TGCAGTGCTAGAGATCCGGCTAGCGGCCTGGACAATGAGCAGTTCTTC
CSARDPASGLDNEQFF
>TRBV4-1|.|.|TRBJ2-4
TGCGCCAGCAGCCAAGATGATCTAGCCAAAAACATTCAGTACTTC
CASSQDDLAKNIQYF
>TRBV24-1|many|TRBD1|TRBJ2-1
TGTGCCACCAGTGATGTAAGAACCGGGACAGGGATCCATGAGCAGTTCTTC
CATSDVRTGTGIHEQFF
>TRBV12-3/TRBV12-4|few|.|TRBJ2-1
TGTGCCAGCACCCATTCGTCGAGCTCCTACAATGAGCAGTTCTTC
CASTHSSSSYNEQFF